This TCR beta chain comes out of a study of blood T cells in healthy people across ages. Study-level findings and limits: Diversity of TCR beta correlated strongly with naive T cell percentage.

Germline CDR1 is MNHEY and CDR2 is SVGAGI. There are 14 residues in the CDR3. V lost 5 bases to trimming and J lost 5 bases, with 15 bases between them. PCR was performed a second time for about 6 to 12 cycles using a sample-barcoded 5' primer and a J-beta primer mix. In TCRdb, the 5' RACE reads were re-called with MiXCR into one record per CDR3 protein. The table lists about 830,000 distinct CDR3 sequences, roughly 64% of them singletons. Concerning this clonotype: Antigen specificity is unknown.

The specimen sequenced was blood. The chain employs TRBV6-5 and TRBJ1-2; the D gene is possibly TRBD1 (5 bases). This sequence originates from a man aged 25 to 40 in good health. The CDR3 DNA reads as TGTGCCAGCAGTCCGGGGGAGGGAAGTTATGGCTACACCTTC. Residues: CASSPGEGSYGYTF.